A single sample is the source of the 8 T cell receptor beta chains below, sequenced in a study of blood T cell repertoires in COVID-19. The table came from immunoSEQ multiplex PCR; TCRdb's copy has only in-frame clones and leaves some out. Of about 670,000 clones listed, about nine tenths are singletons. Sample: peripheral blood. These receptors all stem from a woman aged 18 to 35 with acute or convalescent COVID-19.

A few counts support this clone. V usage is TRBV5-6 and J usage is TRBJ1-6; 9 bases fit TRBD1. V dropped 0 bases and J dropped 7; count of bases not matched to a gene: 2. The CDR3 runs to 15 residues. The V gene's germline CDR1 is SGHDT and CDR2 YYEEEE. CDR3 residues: CASSLGGTGNSPLHF. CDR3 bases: TGTGCCAGCAGCTTGGGAGGGACAGGGAATTCACCCCTCCACTTT. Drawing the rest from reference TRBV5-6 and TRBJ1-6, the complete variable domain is DAGVTQSPTHLIKTRGQQVTLRCSPKSGHDTVSWYQQALGQGPQFIFQYYEEEERQRGNFPDRFSGHQFPNYSSELNVNALLLGDSALYLCASSLGGTGNSPLHFGNGTRLTVT.

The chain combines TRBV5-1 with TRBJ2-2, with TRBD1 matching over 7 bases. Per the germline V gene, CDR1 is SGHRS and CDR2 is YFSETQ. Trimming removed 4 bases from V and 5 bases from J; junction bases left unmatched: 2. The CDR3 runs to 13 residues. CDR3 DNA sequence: TGCGCCAGCAGCCAGGACAGGACCGGGGAGCTGTTTTTT. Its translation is CASSQDRTGELFF.

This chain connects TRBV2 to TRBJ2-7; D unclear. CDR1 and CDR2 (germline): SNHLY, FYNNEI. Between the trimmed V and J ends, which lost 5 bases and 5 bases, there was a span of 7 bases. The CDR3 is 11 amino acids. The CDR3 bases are TGTGCCAGCAGTTTAAGAGACGAGCAGTACTTC. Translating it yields CASSLRDEQYF.

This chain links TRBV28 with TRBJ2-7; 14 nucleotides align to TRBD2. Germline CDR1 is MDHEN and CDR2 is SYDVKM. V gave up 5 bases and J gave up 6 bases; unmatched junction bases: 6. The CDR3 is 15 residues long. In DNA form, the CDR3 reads TGTGCCAGCAGTCTCAGACTAGCGGGGGGGCGCGAGCAGTACTTC. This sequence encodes CASSLRLAGGREQYF. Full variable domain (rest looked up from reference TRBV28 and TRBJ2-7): DVKVTQSSRYLVKRTGEKVFLECVQDMDHENMFWYRQDPGLGLRLIYFSYDVKMKEKGDIPEGYSVSREKKERFSLILESASTNQTSMYLCASSLRLAGGREQYFGPGTRLTVT.

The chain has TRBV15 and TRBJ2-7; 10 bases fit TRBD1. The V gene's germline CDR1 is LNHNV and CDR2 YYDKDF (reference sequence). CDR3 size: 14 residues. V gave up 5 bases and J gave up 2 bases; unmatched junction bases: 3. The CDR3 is CATSGGTGAYEQYF. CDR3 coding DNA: TGTGCCACCAGCGGAGGGACAGGGGCCTACGAGCAGTACTTC.

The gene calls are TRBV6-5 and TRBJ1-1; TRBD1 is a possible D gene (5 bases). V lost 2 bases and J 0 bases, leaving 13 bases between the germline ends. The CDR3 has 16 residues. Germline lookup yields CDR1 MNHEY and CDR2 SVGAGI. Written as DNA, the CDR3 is TGTGCCAGCAGTTACCAGGGTAGACTCATGAACACTGAAGCTTTCTTT. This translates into CASSYQGRLMNTEAFF.

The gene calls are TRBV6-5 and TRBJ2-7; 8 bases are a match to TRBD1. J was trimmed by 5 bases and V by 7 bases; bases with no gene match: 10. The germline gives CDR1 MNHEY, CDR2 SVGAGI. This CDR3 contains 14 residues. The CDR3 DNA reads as TGTGCCAGCATCGGAGGACAGGGTGGCCACGAGCAGTACTTC. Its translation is CASIGGQGGHEQYF.

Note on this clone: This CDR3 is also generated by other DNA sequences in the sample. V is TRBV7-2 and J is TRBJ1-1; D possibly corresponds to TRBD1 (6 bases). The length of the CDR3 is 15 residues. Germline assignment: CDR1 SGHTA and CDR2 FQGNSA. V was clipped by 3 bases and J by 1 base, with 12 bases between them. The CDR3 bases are TGTGCCAGCAGCTTGGTGGGGGCGCCGAACACTGAAGCTTTCTTT. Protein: CASSLVGAPNTEAFF.